A selection of T cell receptor beta chains follows, all from one sample in a study of T cell clonotyping in hematopoietic cell transplantation. TCRdb keeps only in-frame clones here, not all; method: immunoSEQ multiplex PCR. There are over 3,500 clones in the sample; roughly 94% occur only once, and 4% to 5.5% lies in the top ten. The specimen was peripheral blood mononuclear cells, collected 30 days after allogeneic stem cell transplant. The receptors derive from a male patient aged 70-85 years who had an allogeneic stem cell transplant from an unrelated donor, so T cells may come from the graft donor. Some clones in this sample may be carry-over from other donors' samples. The CDR3 runs from the conserved cysteine through the conserved F or W. D genes are given only for firm matches. Some rows have no size entry. The others give once, few or many, or a class for an expanded clone.

clone size: NA
CDR3 length: 16
J gene: TRBJ2-7
D gene: NA
V gene: TRBV19
CDR3 protein: CASSAARTLNLYEQYF
CDR3 DNA: TGTGCCAGTAGTGCAGCCCGGACCCTAAATCTCTACGAGCAGTACTTC

clone size: NA
CDR3 length: 17
J gene: TRBJ2-7
D gene: NA
V gene: TRBV7-9
CDR3 protein: CASSLGAGLLKPYEQYF
CDR3 DNA: TGTGCCAGCAGCTTAGGGGCAGGGCTATTGAAACCCTACGAGCAGTACTTC

clone size: NA
CDR3 length: 14
J gene: TRBJ1-2
D gene: NA
V gene: TRBV6-5
CDR3 protein: CASSLFGQLGGYTF
CDR3 DNA: TGTGCCAGCAGTCTATTTGGGCAGCTTGGCGGCTACACCTTC

clone size: large
CDR3 length: 16
J gene: TRBJ2-7
D gene: TRBD2
V gene: TRBV2
CDR3 protein: CASSEAQTSGRYEQYF
CDR3 DNA: TGTGCCAGCAGTGAAGCGCAAACTAGCGGGCGCTACGAGCAGTACTTC

clone size: NA
CDR3 length: 12
J gene: TRBJ2-7
D gene: NA
V gene: TRBV16
CDR3 protein: CASSLGGHEQYF
CDR3 DNA: TGTGCCAGCAGCCTAGGGGGACACGAGCAGTACTTC

clone size: NA
CDR3 length: 13
J gene: TRBJ1-6
D gene: NA
V gene: TRBV25-1
CDR3 protein: CASSEYPESPLHF
CDR3 DNA: TGTGCCAGCAGTGAATACCCGGAATCACCCCTCCACTTT

clone size: NA
CDR3 length: 14
J gene: TRBJ2-3
D gene: TRBD1
V gene: TRBV5-1
CDR3 protein: CASMAGGGTDTQYF
CDR3 DNA: TGCGCCAGCATGGCAGGGGGCGGTACAGATACGCAGTATTTT

clone size: NA
CDR3 length: 13
J gene: TRBJ1-2
D gene: NA
V gene: TRBV11-2
CDR3 protein: CASSLEVVSGYTF
CDR3 DNA: TGTGCCAGCAGCTTAGAAGTTGTTAGTGGCTACACCTTC

clone size: NA
CDR3 length: 13
J gene: TRBJ2-1
D gene: NA
V gene: TRBV7-9
CDR3 protein: CASNPFSGDEQFF
CDR3 DNA: TGTGCCAGCAACCCTTTTTCGGGCGATGAGCAGTTCTTC

clone size: NA
CDR3 length: 14
J gene: TRBJ1-3
D gene: TRBD1
V gene: TRBV30
CDR3 protein: CAWREDRGPNTIYF
CDR3 DNA: TGTGCCTGGAGGGAGGACAGGGGCCCAAACACCATATATTTT

clone size: NA
CDR3 length: 16
J gene: TRBJ2-5
D gene: TRBD2
V gene: TRBV19
CDR3 protein: CASSAGLALYQETQYF
CDR3 DNA: TGTGCCAGTAGTGCAGGACTAGCTCTGTACCAAGAGACCCAGTACTTC

clone size: NA
CDR3 length: 15
J gene: TRBJ2-3
D gene: TRBD2
V gene: TRBV9
CDR3 protein: CASSVVAGGTDTQYF
CDR3 DNA: TGTGCCAGCAGCGTAGTAGCGGGGGGCACAGATACGCAGTATTTT

clone size: NA
CDR3 length: 13
J gene: TRBJ1-2
D gene: TRBD1
V gene: TRBV7-2
CDR3 protein: CASAGQVNGGYTF
CDR3 DNA: TGTGCCAGCGCGGGACAGGTGAATGGTGGCTACACCTTC

clone size: once
CDR3 length: 14
J gene: TRBJ1-4
D gene: NA
V gene: TRBV13
CDR3 protein: CASRVRVNDEKLFF
CDR3 DNA: TGTGCCAGCAGGGTCAGGGTGAATGATGAAAAACTGTTTTTT

clone size: once
CDR3 length: 14
J gene: TRBJ2-7
D gene: TRBD1
V gene: TRBV5-1
CDR3 protein: CASRTTGGTHEQYF
CDR3 DNA: TGCGCCAGCCGTACTACAGGGGGTACCCACGAGCAGTACTTC

clone size: NA
CDR3 length: 14
J gene: TRBJ1-1
D gene: TRBD1
V gene: TRBV30
CDR3 protein: CAWRARQGGAEAFF
CDR3 DNA: TGTGCCTGGAGGGCGAGACAGGGAGGGGCTGAAGCTTTCTTT

clone size: NA
CDR3 length: 16
J gene: TRBJ2-3
D gene: TRBD2
V gene: TRBV4-2
CDR3 protein: CASSPLRGLETDTQYF
CDR3 DNA: TGTGCCAGCAGCCCTCTCAGGGGACTAGAGACAGATACGCAGTATTTT

clone size: NA
CDR3 length: 14
J gene: TRBJ2-4
D gene: NA
V gene: TRBV28
CDR3 protein: CASSFGRGQNIQYF
CDR3 DNA: TGTGCCAGCAGTTTCGGGCGGGGGCAAAACATTCAGTACTTC

clone size: NA
CDR3 length: 13
J gene: TRBJ1-2
D gene: NA
V gene: TRBV6-5
CDR3 protein: CASSSGTNYGYTF
CDR3 DNA: TGTGCCAGCAGCTCCGGGACTAACTATGGCTACACCTTC

clone size: NA
CDR3 length: 14
J gene: TRBJ1-5
D gene: NA
V gene: TRBV28
CDR3 protein: CASSSRRGYQPQHF
CDR3 DNA: TGTGCCAGCAGTTCCCGGCGGGGGTATCAGCCCCAGCATTTT

clone size: NA
CDR3 length: 13
J gene: TRBJ1-2
D gene: TRBD1
V gene: TRBV6-1
CDR3 protein: CASRQGVGNGYTF
CDR3 DNA: TGTGCCAGCAGACAGGGGGTCGGTAATGGCTACACCTTC

clone size: NA
CDR3 length: 15
J gene: TRBJ2-7
D gene: NA
V gene: TRBV5-1
CDR3 protein: CASSLGAQEVYEQYF
CDR3 DNA: TGCGCCAGCAGCTTGGGGGCACAGGAGGTCTACGAGCAGTACTTC

clone size: once
CDR3 length: 18
J gene: TRBJ2-1
D gene: TRBD2
V gene: TRBV11-2
CDR3 protein: CASSQRTSGKSSYNEQFF
CDR3 DNA: TGTGCCAGCAGCCAACGGACTAGCGGTAAGAGCTCCTACAATGAGCAGTTCTTC

clone size: NA
CDR3 length: 15
J gene: TRBJ2-3
D gene: NA
V gene: TRBV2
CDR3 protein: CASKDIRDSTDTQYF
CDR3 DNA: TGTGCCAGCAAGGATATAAGGGACAGCACAGATACGCAGTATTTT

clone size: NA
CDR3 length: 13
J gene: TRBJ1-2
D gene: NA
V gene: TRBV28
CDR3 protein: CASSPGEAVDYTF
CDR3 DNA: TGTGCCAGCAGTCCAGGTGAGGCCGTTGACTACACCTTC

clone size: NA
CDR3 length: 14
J gene: TRBJ2-7
D gene: TRBD1
V gene: TRBV19
CDR3 protein: CATRGTGLPYEQYF
CDR3 DNA: TGTGCCACCCGGGGGACAGGCCTACCCTACGAGCAGTACTTC

clone size: NA
CDR3 length: 14
J gene: TRBJ1-1
D gene: NA
V gene: TRBV9
CDR3 protein: CASSASVGVTEAFF
CDR3 DNA: TGTGCCAGCAGCGCGAGTGTCGGGGTCACTGAAGCTTTCTTT

clone size: NA
CDR3 length: 12
J gene: TRBJ2-7
D gene: NA
V gene: TRBV12-2
CDR3 protein: CASRTTAYEQYF
CDR3 DNA: TGTGCAAGTCGTACCACAGCCTACGAGCAGTACTTC

clone size: NA
CDR3 length: 15
J gene: TRBJ2-3
D gene: NA
V gene: TRBV6-1
CDR3 protein: CASSPGGGGGGTQYF
CDR3 DNA: TGTGCCAGCAGTCCTGGGGGAGGGGGAGGTGGTACGCAGTATTTT

clone size: NA
CDR3 length: 13
J gene: TRBJ1-1
D gene: NA
V gene: TRBV27
CDR3 protein: CASSLGGNTEAFF
CDR3 DNA: TGTGCCAGCAGCTTGGGGGGTAACACTGAAGCTTTCTTT

clone size: NA
CDR3 length: 15
J gene: TRBJ1-1
D gene: TRBD1
V gene: TRBV28
CDR3 protein: CASRSTGAMNTEAFF
CDR3 DNA: TGTGCCAGCAGGTCGACAGGGGCTATGAACACTGAAGCTTTCTTT

clone size: NA
CDR3 length: 14
J gene: TRBJ2-7
D gene: TRBD1
V gene: TRBV5-4
CDR3 protein: CASSSRTGQGEQYF
CDR3 DNA: TGTGCCAGCAGCTCTCGGACAGGGCAAGGCGAGCAGTACTTC

clone size: once
CDR3 length: 15
J gene: TRBJ2-1
D gene: NA
V gene: TRBV4-1
CDR3 protein: CASSQDSGGYNEQFF
CDR3 DNA: TGCGCCAGCAGCCAAGATAGCGGAGGCTACAATGAGCAGTTCTTC

clone size: NA
CDR3 length: 14
J gene: TRBJ1-2
D gene: NA
V gene: TRBV28
CDR3 protein: CASSPTTVNYGYTF
CDR3 DNA: TGTGCCAGCAGCCCCACAACAGTGAACTATGGCTACACCTTC

clone size: NA
CDR3 length: 14
J gene: TRBJ1-2
D gene: NA
V gene: TRBV19
CDR3 protein: CASKGRQTENGYTF
CDR3 DNA: TGTGCCAGTAAGGGTCGGCAGACGGAGAATGGCTACACCTTC

clone size: NA
CDR3 length: 13
J gene: TRBJ2-5
D gene: NA
V gene: TRBV5-8
CDR3 protein: CASRTWEEETQYF
CDR3 DNA: TGTGCCAGCAGGACGTGGGAGGAGGAGACCCAGTACTTC

clone size: NA
CDR3 length: 13
J gene: TRBJ2-6
D gene: NA
V gene: TRBV28
CDR3 protein: CASRPSGANVLTF
CDR3 DNA: TGTGCCAGCAGACCATCTGGGGCCAACGTCCTGACTTTC

clone size: NA
CDR3 length: 13
J gene: TRBJ2-7
D gene: NA
V gene: TRBV6-5
CDR3 protein: CASSPTDSYEQYF
CDR3 DNA: TGTGCCAGCAGTCCCACGGACTCCTACGAGCAGTACTTC

clone size: once
CDR3 length: 13
J gene: TRBJ2-5
D gene: NA
V gene: TRBV28
CDR3 protein: CASSKRGHHHQYF
CDR3 DNA: TGTGCCAGCAGTAAACGAGGACACCATCACCAGTACTTC

clone size: NA
CDR3 length: 14
J gene: TRBJ2-7
D gene: NA
V gene: TRBV27
CDR3 protein: CASSFDISAYEQYF
CDR3 DNA: TGTGCCAGCAGTTTCGACATCTCAGCCTACGAGCAGTACTTC

clone size: NA
CDR3 length: 18
J gene: TRBJ2-5
D gene: TRBD2
V gene: TRBV2
CDR3 protein: CASSFSAAGGTYQETQYF
CDR3 DNA: TGTGCCAGCAGTTTTAGTGCAGCGGGAGGGACGTACCAAGAGACCCAGTACTTC

clone size: once
CDR3 length: 14
J gene: TRBJ2-1
D gene: NA
V gene: TRBV6-5
CDR3 protein: CASSYIPPYNEQFF
CDR3 DNA: TGTGCCAGCAGTTATATCCCTCCCTACAATGAGCAGTTCTTC

clone size: NA
CDR3 length: 15
J gene: TRBJ1-5
D gene: TRBD1
V gene: TRBV19
CDR3 protein: CASKAQGNGNQPQHF
CDR3 DNA: TGTGCCAGTAAAGCACAGGGGAACGGTAATCAGCCCCAGCATTTT

clone size: once
CDR3 length: 15
J gene: TRBJ1-1
D gene: NA
V gene: TRBV18
CDR3 protein: CASSPQTGRNTEAFF
CDR3 DNA: TGTGCCAGCTCACCACAAACAGGGAGGAACACTGAAGCTTTCTTT

clone size: once
CDR3 length: 13
J gene: TRBJ1-2
D gene: NA
V gene: TRBV28
CDR3 protein: CASSPPQNYGYTF
CDR3 DNA: TGTGCCAGCAGTCCTCCGCAAAACTATGGCTACACCTTC

clone size: NA
CDR3 length: 13
J gene: TRBJ1-1
D gene: NA
V gene: TRBV6-5
CDR3 protein: CASSSTGNTEAFF
CDR3 DNA: TGTGCCAGCAGCTCGACAGGGAACACTGAAGCTTTCTTT

clone size: NA
CDR3 length: 12
J gene: TRBJ2-1
D gene: NA
V gene: TRBV7-9
CDR3 protein: CASTSEISEQFF
CDR3 DNA: TGTGCCAGCACCTCAGAAATCAGTGAGCAGTTCTTC

clone size: NA
CDR3 length: 16
J gene: TRBJ2-1
D gene: TRBD2
V gene: TRBV5-1
CDR3 protein: CASSLALTSVGTEQFF
CDR3 DNA: TGCGCCAGCAGCTTGGCCTTAACTAGCGTTGGTACTGAGCAGTTCTTC

clone size: NA
CDR3 length: 14
J gene: TRBJ1-5
D gene: NA
V gene: TRBV27
CDR3 protein: CASSPGETNQPQHF
CDR3 DNA: TGTGCCAGCAGTCCAGGAGAGACCAATCAGCCCCAGCATTTT

clone size: NA
CDR3 length: 16
J gene: TRBJ2-7
D gene: TRBD2
V gene: TRBV4-1
CDR3 protein: CASSPLGGRESYEQYF
CDR3 DNA: TGCGCCAGCAGCCCACTCGGAGGGCGGGAGTCCTACGAGCAGTACTTC

clone size: NA
CDR3 length: 12
J gene: TRBJ1-4
D gene: NA
V gene: TRBV27
CDR3 protein: CASGRSEGKLFF
CDR3 DNA: TGTGCCAGCGGGAGATCAGAGGGCAAACTGTTTTTT